Listed below are T cell receptor beta chains from one sample, sequenced in a study of blood T cell repertoires in COVID-19. Measured with immunoSEQ multiplex PCR; TCRdb has only the in-frame clones, and not every one. The sample has about 73,000 clones; approximately 84% are singletons. The specimen sequenced was peripheral blood. The receptors here all came from a human donor in a cohort sampled during active COVID-19. Each CDR3 is given with its conserved first and last residue. A D gene is named only where the DNA matches it firmly. Size values are once, few and many counts, or a class for expanded clones, and some rows have none.

clone_size,d_call,cdr3_length,j_call,v_call,cdr3_aa,cdr3_nt
.,.,13,TRBJ1-2,TRBV6-5,CASMGQINYGYTF,TGTGCCAGCATGGGACAAATTAACTATGGCTACACCTTC
once,.,16,TRBJ2-1,TRBV6-5,CASSYSSPLSYNEQFF,TGTGCCAGCAGTTACTCGAGCCCCCTCTCCTACAATGAGCAGTTCTTC
.,TRBD1,17,TRBJ2-7,TRBV7-7,CASSLAGGTGEAYEQYF,TGTGCCAGCAGCTTAGCGGGGGGGACAGGGGAAGCCTACGAGCAGTACTTC
.,.,12,TRBJ2-7,TRBV2,CASSVEGHEQYF,TGTGCCAGCAGTGTTGAGGGTCACGAGCAGTACTTC
.,.,20,TRBJ1-5,TRBV27,CASSLRGSGVAPFSNQPQHF,TGTGCCAGCAGTTTAAGGGGGTCCGGGGTAGCGCCCTTCAGCAATCAGCCCCAGCATTTT
.,TRBD1,14,TRBJ1-1,TRBV5-1,CASSLGQGADEAFF,TGCGCCAGCAGCTTGGGGCAGGGGGCGGATGAAGCTTTCTTT
.,TRBD1,15,TRBJ1-6,TRBV9,CASSVGGTGRSPLHF,TGTGCCAGCAGCGTAGGGGGGACAGGGCGCTCACCCCTCCACTTT
.,.,14,TRBJ1-5,TRBV5-6,CASSLRTGNQPQHF,TGTGCCAGCAGCCTCCGGACAGGCAATCAGCCCCAGCATTTT
.,.,16,TRBJ1-5,TRBV19,CASSTPVQGYSQPQHF,TGTGCCAGTAGTACCCCGGTGCAGGGTTATAGTCAGCCCCAGCATTTT
.,TRBD2,16,TRBJ2-2,TRBV5-1,CASSSRTSGDHGELFF,TGCGCCAGCAGCTCTCGGACTAGCGGGGATCACGGGGAGCTGTTTTTT
.,.,13,TRBJ1-2,TRBV6-6,CASSYSDRTGYTF,TGTGCCAGCAGTTACTCCGACAGGACCGGCTACACCTTC
.,.,13,TRBJ2-5,TRBV29-1,CSVAYRLQETQYF,TGCAGCGTTGCTTACAGGTTACAAGAGACCCAGTACTTC
.,TRBD2,16,TRBJ2-1,TRBV27,CASSLLGGAPDNKQFF,TGTGCCAGCAGTTTATTGGGAGGGGCGCCGGACAATAAGCAGTTCTTC
.,.,14,TRBJ1-5,TRBV2,CASSGSNSNQPQHF,TGTGCCAGCAGTGGTAGTAATAGCAATCAGCCCCAGCATTTT
once,.,13,TRBJ2-7,TRBV6-5,CASSYSQSHEQYF,TGTGCCAGCAGTTACAGTCAGTCCCACGAGCAGTACTTC
.,TRBD1,15,TRBJ2-7,TRBV5-1,CASSLTGGASYEQYF,TGCGCCAGCAGCTTAACAGGGGGCGCATCCTACGAGCAGTACTTC
once,TRBD2,14,TRBJ2-1,TRBV9,CASSPRGAYNEQFF,TGTGCCAGCAGCCCACGGGGGGCCTACAATGAGCAGTTCTTC
.,TRBD1,13,TRBJ1-6,TRBV10-2,CASKQGADSPLHF,TGCGCCAGCAAGCAGGGGGCTGATTCACCCCTCCACTTT
.,TRBD2,13,TRBJ2-2,TRBV9,CASSPGGTGELFF,TGTGCCAGCAGCCCGGGGGGGACCGGGGAGCTGTTTTTT
once,.,14,TRBJ2-3,TRBV6-5,CASSLSGGTDTQYF,TGTGCCAGCTCCTTATCAGGGGGCACAGATACGCAGTATTTT
.,.,15,TRBJ1-2,TRBV6-1,CASSEAAGVTNGYTF,TGTGCCAGCAGTGAAGCGGCAGGGGTAACGAATGGCTACACCTTC
.,.,15,TRBJ2-6,TRBV2,CASSSRGSGANVLTF,TGTGCCAGCAGCTCAAGAGGGTCTGGGGCCAACGTCCTGACTTTC
.,.,14,TRBJ2-7,TRBV5-1,CASSLGAGSYEQYF,TGCGCCAGCAGCTTGGGCGCGGGCTCCTACGAGCAGTACTTC
.,TRBD1,15,TRBJ2-7,TRBV11-2,CASSLWGQGSYEQYF,TGTGCCAGCAGCTTATGGGGACAGGGATCCTACGAGCAGTACTTC
few,.,16,TRBJ2-1,TRBV5-6,CASSLPGVLTRDEQFF,TGTGCCAGCAGCCTCCCAGGGGTCCTTACGAGGGATGAGCAGTTCTTC
.,.,13,TRBJ1-3,TRBV19,CASSPWPANTIYF,TGTGCCAGTAGTCCCTGGCCTGCAAACACCATATATTTT
few,.,15,TRBJ2-2,TRBV25-1,CASSGKSGYAGELFF,TGTGCCAGCAGTGGAAAGAGCGGCTACGCCGGGGAGCTGTTTTTT
.,.,15,TRBJ2-3,TRBV7-2,CASSVLAGAPDTQYF,TGTGCCAGCAGCGTATTGGCGGGGGCTCCAGATACGCAGTATTTT